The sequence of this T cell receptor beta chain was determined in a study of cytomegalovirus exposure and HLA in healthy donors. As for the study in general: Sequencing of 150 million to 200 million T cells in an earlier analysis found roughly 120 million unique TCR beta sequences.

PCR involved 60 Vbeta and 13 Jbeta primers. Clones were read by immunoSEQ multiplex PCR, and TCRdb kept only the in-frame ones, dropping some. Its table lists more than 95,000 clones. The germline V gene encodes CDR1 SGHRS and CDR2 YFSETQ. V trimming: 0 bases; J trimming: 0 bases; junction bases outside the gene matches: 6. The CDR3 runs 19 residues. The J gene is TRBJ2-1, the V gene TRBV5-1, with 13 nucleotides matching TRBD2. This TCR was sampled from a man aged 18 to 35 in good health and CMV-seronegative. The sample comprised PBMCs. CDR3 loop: CASSLGLAGGGLSYNEQFF. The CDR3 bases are TGCGCCAGCAGCTTGGGACTAGCGGGGGGTGGTCTCTCCTACAATGAGCAGTTCTTC.